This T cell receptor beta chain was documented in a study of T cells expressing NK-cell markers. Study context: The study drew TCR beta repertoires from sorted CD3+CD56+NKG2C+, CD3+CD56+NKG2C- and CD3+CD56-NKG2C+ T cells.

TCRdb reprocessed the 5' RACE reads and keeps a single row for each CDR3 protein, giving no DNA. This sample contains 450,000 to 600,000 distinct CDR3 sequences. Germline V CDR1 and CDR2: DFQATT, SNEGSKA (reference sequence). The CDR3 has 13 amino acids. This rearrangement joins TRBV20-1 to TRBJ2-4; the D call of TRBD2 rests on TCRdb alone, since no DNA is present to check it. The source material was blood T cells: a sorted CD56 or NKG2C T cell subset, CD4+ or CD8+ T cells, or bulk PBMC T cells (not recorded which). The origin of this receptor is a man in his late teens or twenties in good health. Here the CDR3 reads CSARKLAGRIQYF.